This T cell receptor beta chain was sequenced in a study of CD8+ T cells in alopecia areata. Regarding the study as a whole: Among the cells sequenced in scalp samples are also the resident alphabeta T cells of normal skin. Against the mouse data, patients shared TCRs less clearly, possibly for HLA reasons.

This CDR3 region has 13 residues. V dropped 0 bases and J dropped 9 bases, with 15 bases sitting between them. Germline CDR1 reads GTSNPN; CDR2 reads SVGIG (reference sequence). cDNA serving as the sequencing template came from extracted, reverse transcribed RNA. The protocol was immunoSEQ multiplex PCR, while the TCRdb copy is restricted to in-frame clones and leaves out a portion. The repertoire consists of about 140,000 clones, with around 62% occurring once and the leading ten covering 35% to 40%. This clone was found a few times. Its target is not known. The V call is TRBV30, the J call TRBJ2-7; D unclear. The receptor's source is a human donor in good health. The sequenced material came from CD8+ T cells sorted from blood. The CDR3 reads CAWSVAPPFGQYF. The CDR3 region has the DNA TGTGCCTGGAGTGTAGCCCCCCCATTCGGGCAGTACTTC. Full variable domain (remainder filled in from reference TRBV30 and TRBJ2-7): SQTIHQWPATLVQPVGSPLSLECTVEGTSNPNLYWYRQAAGRGLQLLFYSVGIGQISSEVPQNLSASRPQDRQFILSSKKLLLSDSGFYLCAWSVAPPFGQYFGPGTRLTVT.